This TCR beta chain was sequenced in a study of control samples from healthy donors and cancer patients. Trimming pared 3 bases from V and 4 bases from J, leaving 20 bases between. Germline V gene lookup returns CDR1 KGHDR and CDR2 SFDVKD. This CDR3 has 17 amino acids. Generated by immunoSEQ multiplex PCR, the TCRdb table keeps only in-frame clones and is missing some. The sample has approximately 150,000 clones; about nine tenths are singletons. What was sequenced was blood. The chain combines TRBV24-1 with TRBJ1-2; TRBD1 might be the D (5 bases). This receptor was identified in a man younger than 40 in good health. CDR3 coding DNA: TGTGCCACCAGTGATCCCTCCGGGGGTGGAGGCCTCTATGGCTACACCTTC. The encoded protein is CATSDPSGGGGLYGYTF.